The sequence of this T cell receptor beta chain was determined in a study of blood T cell repertoires in COVID-19. Study at large: Nucleic acid was either cDNA or gDNA, and it came from T cells, B-cell-depleted T cells, or PBMCs.

Original analysis: The assay estimated nucleated cells by amplifying reference gene primers. Sequencing was performed with immunoSEQ multiplex PCR; in TCRdb, only in-frame clones are kept and a portion is missing. V and J calls plus clone size are reproduced from that table; the DNA served to infer D and trimming. The table records about 50,000 clones, approximately 83% of them present only once. The sequenced sample consisted of peripheral blood. This TCR was sampled from a man between 65 and 80 years old with active COVID-19.

CDR3 sequence: CSAREFQETQYF. The CDR3 nucleotides read TGCAGCGCACGGGAGTTCCAAGAGACCCAGTACTTC. This chain connects TRBV29-1 to TRBJ2-5, with a possible D match to TRBD2 (6 bases). Germline V gives CDR1 SQVTM, CDR2 ANQGSEA. The CDR3 has 12 residues. Trimming left V 7 bases short and J 1 base short, with 10 bases between.